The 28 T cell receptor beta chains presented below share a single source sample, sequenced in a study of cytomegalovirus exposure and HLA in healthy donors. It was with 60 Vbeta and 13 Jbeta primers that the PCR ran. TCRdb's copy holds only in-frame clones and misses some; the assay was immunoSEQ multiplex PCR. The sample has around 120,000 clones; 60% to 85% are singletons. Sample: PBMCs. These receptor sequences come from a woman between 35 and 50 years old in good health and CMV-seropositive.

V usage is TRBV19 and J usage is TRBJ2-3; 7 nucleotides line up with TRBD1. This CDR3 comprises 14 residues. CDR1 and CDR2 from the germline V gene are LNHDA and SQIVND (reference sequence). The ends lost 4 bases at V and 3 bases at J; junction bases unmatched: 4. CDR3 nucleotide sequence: TGTGCCAGTAGTACCCGACAGGGAACAGATACGCAGTATTTT. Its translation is CASSTRQGTDTQYF.

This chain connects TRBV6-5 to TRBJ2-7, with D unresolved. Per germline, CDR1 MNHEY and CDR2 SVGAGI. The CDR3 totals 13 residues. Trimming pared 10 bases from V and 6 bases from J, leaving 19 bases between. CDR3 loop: CAIRRSPMSEQYF. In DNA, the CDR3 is TGTGCCATCCGAAGGAGCCCGATGAGCGAGCAGTACTTC.

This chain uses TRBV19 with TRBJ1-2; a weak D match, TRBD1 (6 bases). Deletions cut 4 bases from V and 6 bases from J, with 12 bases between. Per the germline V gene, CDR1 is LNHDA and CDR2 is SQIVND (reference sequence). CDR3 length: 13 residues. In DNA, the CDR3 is TGTGCCAGTAGTACTCAGGGGAAGGATGGCTACACCTTC. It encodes CASSTQGKDGYTF.

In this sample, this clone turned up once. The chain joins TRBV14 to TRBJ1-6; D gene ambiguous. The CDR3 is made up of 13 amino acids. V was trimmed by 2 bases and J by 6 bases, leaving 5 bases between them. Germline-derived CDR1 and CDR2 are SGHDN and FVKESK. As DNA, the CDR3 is TGTGCCAGCAGCCAAATACTTAATTCACCCCTCCACTTT. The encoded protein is CASSQILNSPLHF.

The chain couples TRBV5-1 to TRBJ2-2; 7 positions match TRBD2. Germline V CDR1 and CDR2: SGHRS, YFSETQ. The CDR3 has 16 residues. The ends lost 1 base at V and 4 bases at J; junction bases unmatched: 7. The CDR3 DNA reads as TGCGCCAGCAGCTTGAGCGTAGCGGGTAGCACCGGGGAGCTGTTTTTT. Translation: CASSLSVAGSTGELFF. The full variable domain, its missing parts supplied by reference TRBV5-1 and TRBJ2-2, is KAGVTQTPRYLIKTRGQQVTLSCSPISGHRSVSWYQQTPGQGLQFLFEYFSETQRNKGNFPGRFSGRQFSNSRSEMNVSTLELGDSALYLCASSLSVAGSTGELFFGEGSRLTVL.

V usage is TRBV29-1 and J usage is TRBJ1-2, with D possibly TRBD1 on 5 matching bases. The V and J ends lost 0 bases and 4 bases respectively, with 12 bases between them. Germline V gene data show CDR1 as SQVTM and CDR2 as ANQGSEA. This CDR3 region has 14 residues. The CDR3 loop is CSVEDPRVSYGYTF. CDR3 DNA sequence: TGCAGCGTTGAAGATCCCAGGGTCTCCTATGGCTACACCTTC.

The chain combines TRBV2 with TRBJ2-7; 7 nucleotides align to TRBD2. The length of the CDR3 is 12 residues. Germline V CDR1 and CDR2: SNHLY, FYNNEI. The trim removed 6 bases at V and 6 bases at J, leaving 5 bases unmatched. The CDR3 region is CASRTIAGEQYF. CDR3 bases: TGTGCCAGCAGAACCATAGCGGGCGAGCAGTACTTC.

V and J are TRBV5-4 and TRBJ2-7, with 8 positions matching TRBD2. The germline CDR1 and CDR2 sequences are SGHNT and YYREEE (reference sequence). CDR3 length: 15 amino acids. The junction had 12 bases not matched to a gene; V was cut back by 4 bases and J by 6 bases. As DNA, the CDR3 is TGTGCCAGCAGCCCGACCCCCGGGACTAGAGGCGAGCAGTACTTC. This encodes CASSPTPGTRGEQYF.

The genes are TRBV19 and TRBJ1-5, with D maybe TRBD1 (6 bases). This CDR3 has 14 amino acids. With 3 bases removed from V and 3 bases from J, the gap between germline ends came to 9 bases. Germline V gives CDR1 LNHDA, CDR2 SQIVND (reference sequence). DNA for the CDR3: TGTGCCAGTAGTATGGGACATCTCAATCAGCCCCAGCATTTT. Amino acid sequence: CASSMGHLNQPQHF.

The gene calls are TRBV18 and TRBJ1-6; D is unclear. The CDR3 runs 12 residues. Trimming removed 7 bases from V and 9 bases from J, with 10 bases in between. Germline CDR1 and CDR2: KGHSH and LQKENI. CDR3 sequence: CASYDSRSPLHF. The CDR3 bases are TGTGCCAGCTACGATTCGCGTTCACCCCTCCACTTT.

The CDR3 protein is CASSPATSGYNTGELFF. CDR3 coding DNA: TGTGCCAGCTCACCGGCAACTAGCGGGTACAACACCGGGGAGCTGTTTTTT. The chain is built from TRBV18 and TRBJ2-2, with 9 bases fitting TRBD2. The germline gives CDR1 KGHSH, CDR2 LQKENI. V dropped 3 bases and J dropped 2; count of bases not matched to a gene: 7. This CDR3 has 17 residues.

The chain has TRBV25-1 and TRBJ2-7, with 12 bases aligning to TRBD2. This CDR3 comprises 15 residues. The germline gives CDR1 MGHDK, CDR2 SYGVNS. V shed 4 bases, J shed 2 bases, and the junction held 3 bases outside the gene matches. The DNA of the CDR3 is TGTGCCAGCAGTGTACCTAGCGGGGGGGCCTACGAGCAGTACTTC. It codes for CASSVPSGGAYEQYF.

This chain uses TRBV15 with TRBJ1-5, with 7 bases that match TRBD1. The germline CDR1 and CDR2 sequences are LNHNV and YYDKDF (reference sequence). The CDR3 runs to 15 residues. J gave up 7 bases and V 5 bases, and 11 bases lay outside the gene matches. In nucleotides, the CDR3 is TGTGCCACCAGCCCAGAAGGGGGCAGGGCCCAGCCCCAGCATTTT. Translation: CATSPEGGRAQPQHF. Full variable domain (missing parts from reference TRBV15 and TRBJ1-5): DAMVIQNPRYQVTQFGKPVTLSCSQTLNHNVMYWYQQKSSQAPKLLFHYYDKDFNNEADTPDNFQSRRPNTSFCFLDIRSPGLGDTAMYLCATSPEGGRAQPQHFGDGTRLSIL.

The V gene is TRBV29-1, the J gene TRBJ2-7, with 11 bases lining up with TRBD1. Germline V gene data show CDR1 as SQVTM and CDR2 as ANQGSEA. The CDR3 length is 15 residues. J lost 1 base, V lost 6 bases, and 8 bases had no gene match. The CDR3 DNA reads TGCAGCGTCTTAATCGGGACAGGGGGTTCCTACGAGCAGTACTTC. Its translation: CSVLIGTGGSYEQYF.

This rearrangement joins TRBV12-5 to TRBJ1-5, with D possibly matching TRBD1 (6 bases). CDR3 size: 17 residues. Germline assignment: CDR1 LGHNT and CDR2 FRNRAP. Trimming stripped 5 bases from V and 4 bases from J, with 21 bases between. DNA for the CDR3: TGTGCTAGTGGTGAAGGGAGCAGGGGTGATGGGAATCAGCCCCAGCATTTT. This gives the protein CASGEGSRGDGNQPQHF.

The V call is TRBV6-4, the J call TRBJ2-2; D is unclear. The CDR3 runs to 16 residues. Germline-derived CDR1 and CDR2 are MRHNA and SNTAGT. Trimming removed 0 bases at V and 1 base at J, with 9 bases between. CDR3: CASSDSSERNTGELFF. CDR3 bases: TGTGCCAGCAGTGACTCGTCTGAGAGGAACACCGGGGAGCTGTTTTTT.

CDR3 sequence (DNA): TGTGCCAGCAGCTTCGCCGGGGGGGCGGGGGGCGATACGCAGTATTTT. It specifies CASSFAGGAGGDTQYF. This chain connects TRBV5-6 to TRBJ2-3; 8 nucleotides agree with TRBD2. This CDR3 region has 16 residues. Germline CDR1 SGHDT, CDR2 YYEEEE. After removal of 2 bases from V and 6 bases from J, the junction contained 11 bases not matched to a gene.

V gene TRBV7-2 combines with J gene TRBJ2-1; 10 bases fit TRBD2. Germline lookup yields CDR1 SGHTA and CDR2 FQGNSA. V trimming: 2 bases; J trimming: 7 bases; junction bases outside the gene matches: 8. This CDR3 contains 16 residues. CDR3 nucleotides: TGTGCCAGCAGCTTACGAGTAGCGGGAGGAGGTAATGAGCAGTTCTTC. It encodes CASSLRVAGGGNEQFF.

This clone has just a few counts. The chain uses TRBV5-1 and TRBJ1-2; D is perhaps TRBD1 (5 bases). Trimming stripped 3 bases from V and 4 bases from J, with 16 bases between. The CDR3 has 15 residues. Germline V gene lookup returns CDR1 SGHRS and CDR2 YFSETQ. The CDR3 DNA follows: TGCGCCAGCAGCTCCTCGGACGGGGGTCGCTATGGCTACACCTTC. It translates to CASSSSDGGRYGYTF.

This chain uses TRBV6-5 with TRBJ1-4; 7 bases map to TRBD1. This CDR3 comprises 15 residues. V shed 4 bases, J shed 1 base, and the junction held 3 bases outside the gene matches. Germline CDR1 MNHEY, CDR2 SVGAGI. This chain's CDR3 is CASSSNRGTNEKLFF. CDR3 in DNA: TGTGCCAGCAGTTCAAACAGGGGAACTAATGAAAAACTGTTTTTT.

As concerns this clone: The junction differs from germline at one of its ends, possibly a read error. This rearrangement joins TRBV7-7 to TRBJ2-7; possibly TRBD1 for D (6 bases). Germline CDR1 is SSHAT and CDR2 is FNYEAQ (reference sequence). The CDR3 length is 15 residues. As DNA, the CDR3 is TGTGCTAGCAGCGCACAAACAGGGAGCTCCTACGAGCAGTACTTC. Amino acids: CASSAQTGSSYEQYF.

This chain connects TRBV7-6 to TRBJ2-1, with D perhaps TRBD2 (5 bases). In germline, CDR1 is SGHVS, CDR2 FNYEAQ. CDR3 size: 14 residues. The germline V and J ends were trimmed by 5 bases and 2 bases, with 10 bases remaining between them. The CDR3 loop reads CASSPDLTYNEQFF. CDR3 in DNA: TGTGCCAGCAGCCCGGACTTAACCTACAATGAGCAGTTCTTC. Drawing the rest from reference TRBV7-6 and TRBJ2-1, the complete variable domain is GAGVSQSPRYKVTKRGQDVALRCDPISGHVSLYWYRQALGQGPEFLTYFNYEAQQDKSGLPNDRFSAERPEGSISTLTIQRTEQRDSAMYRCASSPDLTYNEQFFGPGTRLTVL.

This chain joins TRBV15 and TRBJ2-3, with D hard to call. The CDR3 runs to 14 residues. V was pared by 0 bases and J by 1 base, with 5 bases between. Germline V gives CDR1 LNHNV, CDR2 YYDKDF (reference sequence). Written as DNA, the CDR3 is TGTGCCACCAGCAGAGAAAGCCGCACAGATACGCAGTATTTT. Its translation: CATSRESRTDTQYF.

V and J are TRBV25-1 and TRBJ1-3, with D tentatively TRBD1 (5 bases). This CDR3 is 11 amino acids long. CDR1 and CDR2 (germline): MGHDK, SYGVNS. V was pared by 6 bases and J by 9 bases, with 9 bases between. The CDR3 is CASSAGGTIYF. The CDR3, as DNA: TGTGCCAGCAGCGCGGGGGGCACCATATATTTT.

The CDR3 nucleotides are TGTGCCAGTAGTTCCGGGACATTGGTCGGGGAGCTGTTTTTT. Translation gives CASSSGTLVGELFF. The genes are TRBV19 and TRBJ2-2; D perhaps matches TRBD1 (6 bases). This CDR3 comprises 14 residues. V lost 5 bases and J 7 bases, leaving 14 bases between the germline ends. CDR1 and CDR2 (germline): LNHDA, SQIVND (reference sequence).

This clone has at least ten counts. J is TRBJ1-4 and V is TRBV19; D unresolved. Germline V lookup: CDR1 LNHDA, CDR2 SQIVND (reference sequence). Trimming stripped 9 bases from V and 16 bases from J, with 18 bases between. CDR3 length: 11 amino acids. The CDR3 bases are TGTGCCAGAAACAGCCGACCCATTGGGTTTTTT. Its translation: CARNSRPIGFF.

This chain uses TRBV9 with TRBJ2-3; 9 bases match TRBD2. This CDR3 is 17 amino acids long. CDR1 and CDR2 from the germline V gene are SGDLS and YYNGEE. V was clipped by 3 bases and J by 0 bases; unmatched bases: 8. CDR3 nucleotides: TGTGCCAGCAGCGGAGGGAAGACTAGCGGAAGCACAGATACGCAGTATTTT. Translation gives CASSGGKTSGSTDTQYF.

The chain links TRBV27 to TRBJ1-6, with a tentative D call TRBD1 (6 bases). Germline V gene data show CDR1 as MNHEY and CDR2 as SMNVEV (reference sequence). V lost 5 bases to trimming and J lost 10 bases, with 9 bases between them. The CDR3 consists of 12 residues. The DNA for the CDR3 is TGTGCCAGCAGTCCCCAGGGGTCACCCCTCCACTTT. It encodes CASSPQGSPLHF.